These 30 T cell receptor beta chains were sequenced from one sample in a study of T cell repertoires in cytomegalovirus infection. Each CDR3 protein gets one entry after TCRdb re-called the reads with MiXCR. This repertoire shows around 310,000 distinct CDR3 sequences, about a sixth found once; its top ten account for approximately 12%. Sequencing was carried out using PBMCs. The receptors were sampled from a human donor in good health (CMV status not recorded). Some clones in this sample may be carry-over from other donors' samples.

Concerning this clonotype: A much more abundant neighbour one base away suggests this may be a read error. V usage is TRBV7-2 and J usage is TRBJ1-4; no clear D gene. The CDR3 is 17 residues long. Germline values: CDR1 SGHTA, CDR2 FQGNSA. The CDR3 DNA reads as TGTGCCAGCAGCAGATCAGGACCCCCGCCAACTAATGTAAAACTGTTTTTT. Residues: CASSRSGPPPTNVKLFF. Full variable domain (remainder filled in from reference TRBV7-2 and TRBJ1-4): GAGVSQSPSNKVTEKGKDVELRCDPISGHTALYWYRQSLGQGLEFLIYFQGNSAPDKSGLPSDRFSAERTGGSVSTLTIQRTQQEDSAVYLCASSRSGPPPTNVKLFFGSGTQLSVL.

The chain has TRBV7-2 and TRBJ1-4, with D hard to call. The germline V gene encodes CDR1 SGHTA and CDR2 FQGNSA. V was clipped by 5 bases and J by 4 bases, with 11 bases between them. This CDR3 comprises 14 residues. The CDR3 DNA sequence: TGTGCCAGCAGCCCTCAACAGAATAATGAAAAACTGTTTTTT. Protein sequence: CASSPQQNNEKLFF.

The gene calls are TRBV20-1 and TRBJ1-5; D is perhaps TRBD1 (5 bases). CDR1 is DFQATT and CDR2 is SNEGSKA in the germline V gene (reference sequence). Trimming left V 0 bases short and J 5 bases short, with 20 bases between. The CDR3 covers 17 residues. CDR3 sequence (DNA): TGCAGTGCTAGAGATCCTCTTGGGATTGGGGGGGATCAGCCCCAGCATTTT. Translating gives CSARDPLGIGGDQPQHF.

Many counts were recorded for this clonotype. The J gene is TRBJ1-2, the V gene TRBV7-9; perhaps TRBD1 as D (6 bases). In germline, CDR1 is SEHNR, CDR2 FQNEAQ (reference sequence). This CDR3 has 15 residues. Between the trimmed V and J ends, which lost 6 bases and 8 bases, there was a span of 22 bases. This chain's CDR3 is CASRHVGYGGDGYTF. CDR3 nucleotide sequence: TGTGCCAGCAGACATGTAGGGTATGGGGGCGACGGCTACACCTTC.

The rearrangement joins TRBV6-6 to TRBJ1-4; 7 bases line up with TRBD1. Germline assignment: CDR1 MNHNY and CDR2 SVGAGI (reference sequence). The CDR3 has 18 residues. The trim removed 2 bases at V and 0 bases at J, leaving 9 bases unmatched. CDR3 sequence (DNA): TGTGCCAGCAGTTACACGTCGGACAGGAAGGCAACTAATGAAAAACTGTTTTTT. It translates to CASSYTSDRKATNEKLFF.

The sample holds a few counts of this clonotype. J is TRBJ2-1 and V is TRBV6-2 or TRBV6-3; 11 bases agree with TRBD2. The CDR3 length is 15 residues. V dropped 5 bases and J dropped 10; count of bases not matched to a gene: 10. CDR1 and CDR2 from the germline V gene are MNHEY and SVGEGT. CDR3 loop: CASSPLSGGAGEQFF. CDR3 DNA sequence: TGTGCCAGCAGTCCCCTTAGCGGGGGGGCAGGAGAGCAGTTCTTC.

Many counts were recorded for this clonotype. The gene calls are TRBV12-3 or TRBV12-4 and TRBJ1-2; D not resolved. The CDR3 extends over 13 amino acids. The V gene lost 8 bases and the J gene lost 6 bases, with 16 bases spanning the gap. The chain's CDR3 is CASRMVGKHGYTF. CDR3 DNA: TGTGCCAGCCGGATGGTGGGGAAACATGGCTACACCTTC.

The chain is built from TRBV5-6 and TRBJ2-2; tentatively, D is TRBD1 (6 bases). This CDR3 has 15 residues. Germline V CDR1 and CDR2: SGHDT, YYEEEE. Trimming pared 3 bases from V and 0 bases from J, leaving 9 bases between. The CDR3 loop is CASSSRTANTGELFF. In DNA form, the CDR3 reads TGTGCCAGCAGCTCGCGGACAGCGAACACCGGGGAGCTGTTTTTT. The variable domain in full, completed from reference TRBV5-6 and TRBJ2-2, reads DAGVTQSPTHLIKTRGQQVTLRCSPKSGHDTVSWYQQALGQGPQFIFQYYEEEERQRGNFPDRFSGHQFPNYSSELNVNALLLGDSALYLCASSSRTANTGELFFGEGSRLTVL.

This clonotype was counted at least ten times. The J gene is TRBJ2-6, the V gene TRBV7-8; TRBD1 matches at 9 bases. The J segment lost 0 bases and the V segment lost 2 bases, leaving 17 bases of the junction unmatched. The V gene's germline CDR1 is SGHVS and CDR2 FQNEAQ. The CDR3 is 22 residues long. The CDR3 nucleotides are TGTGCCAGCAGCTTATCCGGGTTCGGACAGGGGAATCAGGTCTCTGGGGCCAACGTCCTGACTTTC. As protein: CASSLSGFGQGNQVSGANVLTF.

This clonotype has a handful of counts. CDR3 in amino acids: CASSLGVLRTDTQYF. Here the CDR3 DNA reads TGTGCCAGCAGCTTGGGTGTACTCCGCACAGATACGCAGTATTTT. This chain joins TRBV5-6 and TRBJ2-3; D gene uncertain. From germline, CDR1 is SGHDT and CDR2 YYEEEE. The CDR3 totals 15 residues. With 0 bases removed from V and 1 base from J, the gap between germline ends came to 9 bases.

This clonotype was found many times. The gene calls are TRBV6-2 or TRBV6-3 and TRBJ2-2; D call uncertain. The germline CDR1 and CDR2 sequences are MNHEY and SVGEGT. V shed 6 bases and J shed 0 bases, with 14 bases lying between them. The CDR3 length is 16 residues. The CDR3 sequence is CASSPRQYANTGELFF. CDR3 coding DNA: TGTGCCAGCAGCCCCCGGCAGTACGCGAACACCGGGGAGCTGTTTTTT.

The chain joins TRBV25-1 to TRBJ2-7, with D tentatively TRBD2 (5 bases). Germline V gene sequence: CDR1 MGHDK, CDR2 SYGVNS. There are 14 residues in the CDR3. Trimming removed 4 bases at V and 2 bases at J, with 12 bases between. DNA of the CDR3: TGTGCCAGCAGTGCACCGGGATCCGCCTACGAGCAGTACTTC. Protein product: CASSAPGSAYEQYF.

This clonotype was seen at least ten times. CDR3 sequence (DNA): TGTGCCAGCAGCCCTCAAGCATACAATGAGCAGTTCTTC. Protein sequence: CASSPQAYNEQFF. The chain couples TRBV7-3 to TRBJ2-1, with D unclear. This CDR3 region has 13 residues. The germline CDR1 and CDR2 sequences are SGHTA and FQGTGA. Trimming stripped 5 bases from V and 4 bases from J, with 9 bases between.

The chain has TRBV3-1 and TRBJ1-6; D unresolved. The CDR3 is 14 amino acids. V dropped 4 bases and J dropped 8 bases, with 12 bases sitting between them. Germline loops: CDR1 LGHDT, CDR2 YNNKEL (reference sequence). The CDR3 DNA reads as TGTGCCAGCAGCCGGCGATTGAAAGATTCACCCCTCCACTTT. This sequence encodes CASSRRLKDSPLHF.

This clonotype was counted between two and nine times. The chain couples TRBV5-5 to TRBJ2-7; possible D gene TRBD2, 5 bases. The CDR3 consists of 15 residues. V was trimmed by 0 bases and J by 3 bases, leaving 13 bases between them. The V gene's germline CDR1 is SGHKS and CDR2 YYEKEE (reference sequence). The DNA for the CDR3 is TGTGCCAGCAGCTTGGTTTCCTCGGGGATCTACGAGCAGTACTTC. Protein product: CASSLVSSGIYEQYF.

There are a few counts of this clonotype. This sequence joins TRBV19 and TRBJ2-2; D is uncertain. V was cut by 8 bases and J by 3 bases, with 10 bases left in between. CDR3 size: 13 residues. CDR1 is LNHDA, CDR2 SQIVND, per germline (reference sequence). The CDR3: CASSLPYTGELFF. CDR3 coding DNA: TGTGCCAGTTCCCTGCCCTACACCGGGGAGCTGTTTTTT.

This clonotype was seen many times. The chain carries TRBV4-3 and TRBJ2-5, with a weak D call TRBD1 (6 bases). V lost 2 bases, J lost 4 bases, and 11 bases lay in between. Germline CDR1 reads LGHNA; CDR2 reads YSLEER. This CDR3 has 14 residues. CDR3 sequence: CASSQHTGRETQYF. For the CDR3, the DNA is TGCGCCAGCAGCCAACATACAGGGCGAGAGACCCAGTACTTC.

V usage is TRBV10-3 and J usage is TRBJ1-1; D not resolved. Trimming left V 3 bases short and J 3 bases short, with 8 bases between. CDR1 and CDR2 from the germline V gene are ENHRY and SYGVKD. The CDR3 is 13 amino acids. CDR3 in amino acids: CAISELRDTEAFF. As DNA, the CDR3 is TGTGCCATCAGTGAACTTCGGGACACTGAAGCTTTCTTT.

A note on this clonotype: This may be a read error, as it is one base from a much larger clone. The chain employs TRBV15 and TRBJ2-3; D ambiguous. The V gene lost 1 base and the J gene lost 10 bases, with 15 bases spanning the gap. The CDR3 extends over 14 amino acids. Germline CDR1 is LNHNV and CDR2 is YYDKDF (reference sequence). CDR3 in DNA: TGTGCCACCAGCAGAGTGGTAGGCGCCGGGCCGCAGTATTTT. It codes for CATSRVVGAGPQYF.

V is TRBV20-1 and J is TRBJ2-1; TRBD1 matches 7 bases. This CDR3 has 14 residues. After removal of 0 bases from V and 7 bases from J, the junction contained 6 bases not matched to a gene. Germline CDR1 reads DFQATT; CDR2 reads SNEGSKA (reference sequence). The CDR3 loop reads CSARDVTGWNEQFF. The DNA of the CDR3 is TGCAGTGCTAGAGACGTGACAGGGTGGAATGAGCAGTTCTTC.

This chain links TRBV2 with TRBJ2-3; D not certain. CDR3 length equals 15 residues. Trimming took 3 bases from V and 5 from J, leaving 15 bases between them. Germline V gives CDR1 SNHLY, CDR2 FYNNEI. The CDR3 loop is CASSDSAVRGDTQYF. The CDR3 DNA is TGTGCCAGCAGTGATTCGGCCGTTCGAGGAGATACGCAGTATTTT.

This clonotype has a handful of counts. This chain connects TRBV6-1 to TRBJ2-2; no clear D. Per the germline V gene, CDR1 is MNHNS and CDR2 is SASEGT. V was pared by 6 bases and J by 0 bases, with 5 bases between. This CDR3 contains 13 residues. CDR3 coding DNA: TGTGCCAGCAGACTGGCGAACACCGGGGAGCTGTTTTTT. It translates to CASRLANTGELFF.

This clonotype has ten or more counts. The rearrangement links TRBV10-3 to TRBJ2-7, with 9 bases that match TRBD1. Germline lookup yields CDR1 ENHRY and CDR2 SYGVKD. V was pared by 10 bases and J by 1 base, with 8 bases of the junction left unmatched. The CDR3 is made up of 14 amino acids. The CDR3 DNA sequence: TGTGCCACCTTACAGGGGGCTGAATCCTACGAGCAGTACTTC. As protein: CATLQGAESYEQYF.

Only a few counts were recorded for this clonotype. The chain is built from TRBV5-1 and TRBJ2-3, with 8 bases lining up with TRBD1. CDR3 size: 15 residues. With V trimmed by 4 bases and J by 0 bases, 4 bases remained unmatched. The germline gives CDR1 SGHRS, CDR2 YFSETQ. The CDR3 DNA follows: TGCGCCAGCAGCCCTGGACAGGGTAGCACAGATACGCAGTATTTT. Translation: CASSPGQGSTDTQYF.

The chain employs TRBV20-1 and TRBJ1-1; possibly TRBD1 for D (6 bases). The CDR3 covers 14 residues. Germline V gene sequence: CDR1 DFQATT, CDR2 SNEGSKA (reference sequence). V shed 0 bases and J shed 1 base, with 9 bases lying between them. CDR3 in DNA: TGCAGTGCTAGAGAGCAGGGGAAGAACACTGAAGCTTTCTTT. It encodes CSAREQGKNTEAFF.

About this clonotype itself: The junction departs from the called germline gene at one end, perhaps through a read error. The CDR3 nucleotides are TGTGCCAGCAGCCAAGACGATTACCGGGGCGGGACCTACGAGCAGTACTTC. Its protein is CASSQDDYRGGTYEQYF. This sequence joins TRBV4-1 and TRBJ2-7, with D possibly TRBD2 on 6 matching bases. The CDR3 loop spans 17 amino acids. CDR1 is MGHRA and CDR2 is YSYEKL in the germline V gene.

This clonotype has at least ten counts. The rearrangement joins TRBV13 to TRBJ2-5, with D tentatively TRBD1 or TRBD2 (5 bases each). Trimming left V 3 bases short and J 5 bases short, with 10 bases between. From germline, CDR1 is PRHDT and CDR2 FYEKMQ (reference sequence). This CDR3 has 13 residues. DNA for the CDR3: TGTGCCAGCAGCTTGTACGGGGCGGAGACCCAGTACTTC. Its translation is CASSLYGAETQYF.

This clonotype was seen many times. This chain connects TRBV7-3 to TRBJ2-1; perhaps D is TRBD1 or TRBD2 (5 bases each). Between the trimmed V and J ends, which lost 5 bases and 7 bases, there was a span of 6 bases. CDR1 is SGHTA and CDR2 is FQGTGA in the germline V gene. The CDR3 has 11 residues. The CDR3 here is CASSGGNEQFF. CDR3 DNA: TGTGCCAGCAGCGGGGGAAATGAGCAGTTCTTC.

This clonotype was seen repeatedly, ten times or more. The chain is built from TRBV12-3 or TRBV12-4 and TRBJ2-5; D possibly corresponds to TRBD1 (6 bases). This CDR3 has 15 residues. The V gene lost 0 bases and the J gene lost 2 bases, with 10 bases spanning the gap. CDR3 DNA sequence: TGTGCCAGCAGTTTAGCCGGGACACTTCAAGAGACCCAGTACTTC. It translates to CASSLAGTLQETQYF.

This clonotype was seen many times. V is TRBV7-6 and J is TRBJ1-6; 7 nucleotides line up with TRBD1. CDR1 and CDR2 (germline): SGHVS, FNYEAQ. The CDR3 runs to 17 residues. With V trimmed by 5 bases and J by 0 bases, 7 bases remained unmatched. The CDR3 DNA follows: TGTGCCAGCAGCAGAACAGGGGAGAGCTCCTATAATTCACCCCTCCACTTT. It translates to CASSRTGESSYNSPLHF.